Sequencing of this T cell receptor beta chain was carried out in a study of T cells in Graves' hyperthyroidism and ophthalmopathy. Inclusion characteristics of ophthalmopathy patients comprised a Clinical Activity Score of at least 3, a NOSPECS grade of at least 4, and duration under 3 months. The CDR3 is made up of 16 amino acids. Germline-derived CDR1 and CDR2 are LNHNV and YYDKDF (reference sequence). The germline V and J ends were trimmed by 1 base and 5 bases, with 15 bases remaining between them. Findings and limits, study-wide: Separating ophthalmopathy from stable hyperthyroidism was achieved by a 13 V-J model.

This clonotype was counted many times. Its specificity is not known. TCR beta CDR3 regions were amplified from RNA transcripts. First-round RT-PCR with HTBI primers amplified the TCR CDR3 region. TCRdb ran MiXCR on the multiplex PCR reads and lists one entry per CDR3 protein. This sample carries about 520,000 distinct CDR3 sequences, around 22% of them seen once, and the ten largest clones take about 11%. This chain joins TRBV15 and TRBJ1-5; D is perhaps TRBD1 (6 bases). The sample taken for sequencing was blood. The sequence came from a woman aged 25-40 years with Graves' ophthalmopathy. Here the CDR3 reads CATSRGGGLIHQPQHF. CDR3 DNA sequence: TGTGCCACCAGCAGAGGAGGGGGGCTAATCCATCAGCCCCAGCATTTT. Filled out from reference TRBV15 and TRBJ1-5, the complete variable domain reads DAMVIQNPRYQVTQFGKPVTLSCSQTLNHNVMYWYQQKSSQAPKLLFHYYDKDFNNEADTPDNFQSRRPNTSFCFLDIRSPGLGDTAMYLCATSRGGGLIHQPQHFGDGTRLSIL.